This TCR beta chain was recovered during a study of low-dose radiotherapy and immunotherapy resistance in tumors. Looking at the study overall: Treatment of Cohort 1 consisted of 0.5 Gy per fraction every 2 weeks, adding up to 6.5 Gy. Cyclophosphamide was given intravenously at 200 mg/m2 every two weeks, and each dose came one day before radiation and immunotherapy.

TRAV- and TRBV-specific primers primed first-strand cDNA, covering alpha and beta chains. TCR amplification involved 20 to 25 PCR cycles with a constant-region primer and V-primer adapter. TCRdb fed the reads into MiXCR, producing one record per CDR3 protein. The data hold about 84,000 distinct CDR3 sequences, with less than 20% observed a single time. This CDR3 is built from 15 residues. V trimming: 7 bases; J trimming: 0 bases; junction bases outside the gene matches: 8. Germline values: CDR1 SQVTM, CDR2 ANQGSEA. This clonotype was recorded many times. Indicated time point: after trial treatment. Treatment: LDRT plus nivolumab, ipilimumab, low-dose cyclophosphamide and aspirin (RACIN trial). Ipilimumab, nivolumab, aspirin, low-dose cyclophosphamide and low-dose radiotherapy were administered to donors. Advanced solid tumors without tumor-infiltrating lymphocytes were required for inclusion.

The rearrangement links TRBV29-1 to TRBJ1-2, with TRBD1 matching over 10 bases. The sample in question was PBMCs, obtained after low-dose radiotherapy plus immunotherapy. This TCR was sampled from a male donor with prostate cancer. CDR3 nucleotide sequence: TGCAGCGCCACCGGGACAGGGGCGTCTAACTATGGCTACACCTTC. Translation gives CSATGTGASNYGYTF.